This entry concerns a single TCR beta chain. Its specificity is unknown. The data were obtained in a study of shared clonotypes between healthy human individuals. V lost 6 bases, J lost 9 bases, and 29 bases lay in between. In germline, CDR1 is MNHEY, CDR2 SMNVEV (reference sequence). The CDR3 runs 17 residues. Sequencing used immunoSEQ multiplex PCR; TCRdb keeps in-frame clones, though not all of them. The table has about 1.5 million clones, 98% seen once; the top ten hold around 0.47%. Broader study findings: Compared with clonotypes that all four donors shared, non-shared clonotypes had lower generation probabilities.

Sequenced material: naive CD4+ T cells sorted from blood. Subset noted: CD45RA+ positively selected. The sequence came from a man aged 25 to 40 in good health. V gene TRBV27 combines with J gene TRBJ2-5; the D call may be TRBD1 or TRBD2 (5 bases each). CDR3 coding DNA: TGTGCCAGCAGGCTGAGGGGTCCGCGGCCCGATCGAGGGGCCCAGTACTTC. Its translation: CASRLRGPRPDRGAQYF.